The clone carrying this T cell receptor (beta chain) was counted only a few times. Its antigen is undetermined. This specimen belongs to a study of cytomegalovirus exposure and HLA in healthy donors. CDR1 is MNHEY, CDR2 SMNVEV, per germline (reference sequence). The CDR3 contains 17 residues. Amplification used 60 Vbeta primers and 13 Jbeta primers. The assay was immunoSEQ multiplex PCR, and TCRdb's table has in-frame clones only and misses some. The data contain fewer than 90,000 clones, about 81% of them singletons. General observations from the study: TCR beta V- and J-gene trimming was later associated with a missense DCLRE1C variant.

The rearrangement joins TRBV27 to TRBJ2-5; no reliable D call. The tail of the sequence fits TRBJ2-7 better, so the J call may be wrong. This sequence was found in a human donor in good health. Sequenced input: PBMCs. CDR3 loop: CASSSTLQSFSGYEQYF. The DNA for the CDR3 is TGTGCCAGCAGTTCCACCCTACAATCTTTCTCAGGATACGAGCAGTACTTC.